The 21 T cell receptor beta chains below were found in one sample sequenced in a study. One entry per CDR3 protein, called by TCRdb with MiXCR from the 5' RACE reads. The sample records about 54,000 distinct CDR3 sequences, approximately 17% being singletons. Sample: naive CD4+ T cells sorted from blood. Subset in this sample: naive CD4+ T cells, CD4+CD45RA+CD25-. The receptors shown here come from a female donor with breast cancer.

In the case of this clonotype: An end of the junction differs from the germline gene, which may be a read error. The rearrangement links TRBV7-9 to TRBJ2-1, with 8 bases identical to TRBD2. The CDR3 contains 15 residues. Germline V CDR1 and CDR2: SEHNR, FQNEAQ (reference sequence). CDR3 residues: CASSRPGRDLNEQFF. CDR3 DNA: TGTGCCAGCAGCCGACCCGGGAGGGATCTCAATGAGCAGTTCTTT.

This clonotype was seen ten or more times. The genes are TRBV6-5 and TRBJ2-5; D is uncertain. The CDR3 spans 11 residues. Germline CDR1 is MNHEY and CDR2 is SVGAGI. Trimming cost V 2 bases and J 4 bases, with 2 bases left between them. CDR3: CASSYGETQYF. As DNA, the CDR3 is TGTGCCAGCAGTTACGGAGAGACCCAGTACTTC.

This clonotype was observed at least ten times. This chain uses TRBV20-1 with TRBJ2-7; 8 positions match TRBD2. Per the germline V gene, CDR1 is DFQATT and CDR2 is SNEGSKA (reference sequence). The CDR3 sequence is 15 residues long. V was clipped by 2 bases and J by 1 base; unmatched bases: 7. The CDR3 coding sequence is TGCAGTGCTAGACTTCCCCTAGCGGGTTCCTACGAGCAGTACTTC. The encoded protein is CSARLPLAGSYEQYF.

J is TRBJ1-4 and V is TRBV20-1; 11 bases are shared with TRBD1. Germline V lookup: CDR1 DFQATT, CDR2 SNEGSKA (reference sequence). Trimming took 3 bases from V and 7 from J; bases not matched to a gene: 7. The CDR3 is 15 residues long. The CDR3 here is CSASDMGQGGEKLFF. Written as DNA, the CDR3 is TGCAGTGCTAGTGACATGGGACAGGGGGGTGAAAAACTGTTTTTT.

This clonotype has a handful of counts. The gene calls are TRBV11-3 and TRBJ2-2, with TRBD2 identical over 13 bases. The CDR3 length is 15 residues. The trim removed 5 bases at V and 7 bases at J, leaving 4 bases unmatched. CDR1 is SGHNT and CDR2 is YENEEA in the germline V gene. CDR3 region: CASSLGLAGIGELFF. The CDR3 region has the DNA TGTGCCAGCAGCCTGGGACTAGCGGGAATCGGGGAGCTGTTTTTT. The full variable domain, with the rest looked up from reference TRBV11-3 and TRBJ2-2, is EAGVVQSPRYKIIEKKQPVAFWCNPISGHNTLYWYLQNLGQGPELLIRYENEEAVDDSQLPKDRFSAERLKGVDSTLKIQPAELGDSAVYLCASSLGLAGIGELFFGEGSRLTVL.

The chain is built from TRBV12-3 or TRBV12-4 and TRBJ2-7; possibly TRBD2 for D (5 bases). The V end lost 6 bases, the J end lost 2 bases, and 17 bases lay between the germline ends. The CDR3 spans 15 residues. The CDR3 nucleotides read TGTGCCAGCAGCCTTAAGGCAGCGCGGGCCTACGAGCAGTACTTC. The encoded protein is CASSLKAARAYEQYF.

This clonotype was counted ten times or more. This chain uses TRBV28 with TRBJ2-7; 8 nucleotides match TRBD1. V gave up 6 bases and J gave up 3 bases; unmatched junction bases: 10. The CDR3 contains 15 residues. Germline CDR1 is MDHEN and CDR2 is SYDVKM. The chain's CDR3 is CASRPGQGGHYEQYF. Here the CDR3 DNA reads TGTGCCAGCAGGCCCGGACAGGGAGGCCACTACGAGCAGTACTTC.

At least ten counts were recorded for this clonotype. The rearrangement links TRBV30 to TRBJ1-1, with a tentative D call TRBD1 (6 bases). This CDR3 region has 10 residues. Trimming took off 5 bases at V and 9 bases at J, with 10 bases between the two ends. CDR1 is GTSNPN, CDR2 SVGIG, per germline (reference sequence). DNA of the CDR3: TGTGCCTGGGGGCAGGGGAAAGCTTTCTTT. Protein product: CAWGQGKAFF.

This chain uses TRBV18 with TRBJ1-6; 7 bases match TRBD1. Germline V gene lookup returns CDR1 KGHSH and CDR2 LQKENI. The CDR3 consists of 15 residues. The V gene end was trimmed by 2 bases and the J gene end by 7 bases; junction bases not matched to a gene: 5. This CDR3 reads CASSPEGAGNSPLHF. CDR3 coding DNA: TGTGCCAGCTCACCAGAGGGGGCTGGGAATTCACCCCTCCACTTT.

The gene calls are TRBV29-1 and TRBJ2-2; D uncertain. The CDR3 extends over 16 amino acids. Trimming left V 0 bases short and J 6 bases short, with 17 bases between. In germline, CDR1 is SQVTM, CDR2 ANQGSEA. The CDR3 region is CSVEDRRLPGAGELFF. The CDR3 nucleotides are TGCAGCGTTGAAGATCGAAGGCTTCCGGGCGCCGGGGAGCTGTTTTTT.

This clonotype was picked up a small number of times. The V gene is TRBV7-2, the J gene TRBJ2-3, with D perhaps matching TRBD2 (6 bases). CDR1 and CDR2 from the germline V gene are SGHTA and FQGNSA. The CDR3 is 14 residues long. Trimming removed 2 bases from V and 2 bases from J, with 8 bases in between. CDR3 sequence: CASSLRGNTDTQYF. DNA of the CDR3: TGTGCCAGCAGCTTACGGGGGAACACAGATACGCAGTATTTT.

Turning to this clonotype: Because it lacks the conserved phenylalanine or tryptophan at the end, this CDR3 is likely a read error. V usage is TRBV20-1 and J usage is TRBJ1-1; D is unclear. The germline CDR1 and CDR2 sequences are DFQATT and SNEGSKA (reference sequence). This CDR3 region has 14 residues. Trimming pared 8 bases from V and 0 bases from J, leaving 16 bases between. CDR3 sequence (DNA): TGCAGTCCCAAAGACCGGGCCATGAACACTGAAGCTTTCTCT. Protein product: CSPKDRAMNTEAFS.

Ten or more counts support this clonotype. The chain uses TRBV12-3 or TRBV12-4 and TRBJ1-5; TRBD1 aligns across 7 bases. This CDR3 contains 14 residues. Trimming took 6 bases from V and 4 from J; bases not matched to a gene: 6. The CDR3 region is CASSLDRANQPQHF. DNA of the CDR3: TGTGCCAGCAGCCTCGACAGGGCTAATCAGCCCCAGCATTTT.

This clonotype was counted between two and nine times. The DNA of the CDR3 is TGTGCCAGCAGCAAAGTGCCGGGGAGCTCCTACGAGCAGTACTTC. Translation: CASSKVPGSSYEQYF. This chain uses TRBV21-1 with TRBJ2-7. TRBV21-1 is a pseudogene segment. The CDR3 length is 15 residues.

This clonotype was picked up many times. The V and J genes are TRBV5-1 and TRBJ1-2; D gene uncertain. Per germline, CDR1 SGHRS and CDR2 YFSETQ. The CDR3 is made up of 13 amino acids. V lost 4 bases to trimming and J lost 8 bases, with 15 bases between them. The CDR3 spells CASSLNSEWGYTF. The CDR3 DNA reads TGCGCCAGCAGCCTGAACTCCGAGTGGGGCTACACCTTC. The whole variable domain, remainder taken from reference TRBV5-1 and TRBJ1-2, is KAGVTQTPRYLIKTRGQQVTLSCSPISGHRSVSWYQQTPGQGLQFLFEYFSETQRNKGNFPGRFSGRQFSNSRSEMNVSTLELGDSALYLCASSLNSEWGYTFGSGTRLTVV.

The table lists this clonotype with a few counts. The chain uses TRBV5-1 and TRBJ1-2, with TRBD1 matching over 7 bases. This CDR3 spans 13 amino acids. The germline V gene encodes CDR1 SGHRS and CDR2 YFSETQ. With 3 bases clipped from V and 7 bases from J, the junction kept 6 bases outside the gene matches. Written as DNA, the CDR3 is TGCGCCAGCAGCTCCCAGGGACAGAGTGGCTACACCTTC. This translates into CASSSQGQSGYTF.

Many counts were recorded for this clonotype. V is TRBV6-5 and J is TRBJ2-3, with a tentative D call TRBD2 (5 bases). The V end lost 8 bases, the J end lost 3 bases, and 12 bases lay between the germline ends. The CDR3 runs 13 residues. CDR1 is MNHEY, CDR2 SVGAGI, per germline. CDR3 sequence: CASRSGSTDTQYF. CDR3 coding DNA: TGTGCCAGCCGATCGGGGAGTACAGATACGCAGTATTTT.

The CDR3 DNA follows: TGCAGTGCTAGCAACAGTCGCACTGAAGCTTTCTTT. Encoded protein: CSASNSRTEAFF. The chain joins TRBV20-1 to TRBJ1-1, with unresolved D. Germline V gene sequence: CDR1 DFQATT, CDR2 SNEGSKA (reference sequence). The CDR3 covers 12 residues. Trimming pared 3 bases from V and 4 bases from J, leaving 9 bases between.

A word on this clonotype: Germline is not matched at one junction end, which may reflect a read error. The rearrangement uses TRBV4-2 and TRBJ2-3; 11 bases are shared with TRBD1. CDR1 and CDR2 from the germline V gene are LGHNA and YNFKEQ. The CDR3 extends over 14 amino acids. In DNA, the CDR3 is TGTGCCAGCAGCCGTGGACAGGGGGCAGATACGCGGTATTTT. This encodes CASSRGQGADTRYF.

This clonotype was found a few times. The gene calls are TRBV5-1 and TRBJ2-5, with a possible D match to TRBD2 (6 bases). The V gene lost 4 bases and the J gene lost 4 bases, with 17 bases spanning the gap. The length of the CDR3 is 15 residues. Germline V lookup: CDR1 SGHRS, CDR2 YFSETQ. The CDR3 reads CASSRMVQGGETQYF. CDR3 coding DNA: TGCGCCAGCAGCCGAATGGTTCAGGGAGGAGAGACCCAGTACTTC.

The chain couples TRBV7-2 to TRBJ2-7; 7 nucleotides line up with TRBD2. Germline assignment: CDR1 SGHTA and CDR2 FQGNSA. The length of the CDR3 is 16 residues. Germline trimming cut 0 bases from V and 2 bases from J; bases unmatched to any gene: 7. In DNA, the CDR3 is TGTGCCAGCAGCTTAGCCCTCGGGGGGTACACCTACGAGCAGTACTTC. Translating gives CASSLALGGYTYEQYF.